This TCR beta chain was observed in a study of blood T cells in healthy people across ages. The CDR3 runs to 14 residues. Germline V gene lookup returns CDR1 SEHNR and CDR2 FQNEAQ (reference sequence). V was clipped by 7 bases and J by 4 bases, with 16 bases between them. Then a second PCR, running roughly 6 to 12 cycles, was carried out with a sample-barcoded 5' primer and a J-beta primer mix. TCRdb ran MiXCR on the 5' RACE reads and lists one entry per CDR3 protein. Of fewer than 2,000,000 distinct CDR3 sequences detected, roughly 30% appear once; the ten largest clones hold approximately 10%. A word on this clonotype: Its antigen is as yet unknown.

The study's findings and limits: Unsorted PBMCs prevented conclusive naive versus antigen-experienced comparison. Investigators treated diversity estimates from one million T cells as underestimates.

This chain joins TRBV7-9 and TRBJ2-5; D perhaps matches TRBD2 (5 bases). The TCR was taken from a woman between 25 and 40 years old in good health. The sample was blood. The CDR3 is CASNQQEGLETQYF. For the CDR3, the DNA is TGTGCCAGCAACCAACAAGAGGGTTTAGAGACCCAGTACTTC.